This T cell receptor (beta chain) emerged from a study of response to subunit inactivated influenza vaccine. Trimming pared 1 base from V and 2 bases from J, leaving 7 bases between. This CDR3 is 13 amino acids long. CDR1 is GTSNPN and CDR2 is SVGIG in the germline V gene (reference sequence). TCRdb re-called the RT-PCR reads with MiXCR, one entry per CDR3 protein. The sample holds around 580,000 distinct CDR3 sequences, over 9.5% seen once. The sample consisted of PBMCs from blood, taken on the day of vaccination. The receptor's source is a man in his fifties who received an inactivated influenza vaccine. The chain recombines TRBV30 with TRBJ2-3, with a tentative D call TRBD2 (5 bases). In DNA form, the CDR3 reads TGTGCCTGGAGTGCGGGAATCACAGATACGCAGTATTTT. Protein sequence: CAWSAGITDTQYF. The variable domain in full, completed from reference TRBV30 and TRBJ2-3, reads SQTIHQWPATLVQPVGSPLSLECTVEGTSNPNLYWYRQAAGRGLQLLFYSVGIGQISSEVPQNLSASRPQDRQFILSSKKLLLSDSGFYLCAWSAGITDTQYFGPGTRLTVL.